This record looks at one TCR beta chain sequence and its context. This clone has just a few counts. No antigen is known for it. Base qualities are not at hand, and no much larger clone is one base apart. The source of the sample is a study of shared clonotypes between healthy human individuals (TCRdb year 2020). General notes on the study: A few men and two women, aged 18 to 49 years, made up the cohort. For each donor, CD4 naive and CD4 memory were each given three plates, CD8 naive was given two plates, and CD8 memory was given one plate. To estimate repertoire size and how much clonotype sharing occurs between individuals, the study deeply sequenced the blood TCR repertoires of roughly 5 healthy adults. Libraries were prepared and TCR repertoires were sequenced by different laboratories using diverse techniques, in order to increase sequencing depth and limit assay-specific biases. Leukapheresis yielded between about 0.94 and 10 billion PBMCs per donor.

Using the deep immunoSEQ assay, TCR CDR3 regions were amplified from genomic DNA by multiplex PCR. Extracted genomic DNA from each cell subset was spread evenly across all wells of several immunoSEQ 96-well plates, with each plate serving as a replicate. For sorted subsets, approximately 190 ng of genomic DNA, equivalent to roughly 33,000 T cell genomes, went into each replicate PCR. Purified libraries were measured with a Qubit 3.0 fluorometer, size-checked on a Bioanalyzer 2100, and measured again with the KAPA Library Quantification kit. Every immunoSEQ 96-well plate was sequenced on a separate single-read 150-cycle Illumina NextSeq 550 flow cell. The study's processing was this. Because the immunoSEQ output included only junctional sequences and no quality scores, the filtering could not be the same as the filtering used for full-length reads. Sequences were annotated with PyIR, a Python wrapper for IgBLAST v1.9, using IMGT germline references to assign V/J genes and CDR3. Any read was removed if the V/J assignment was weak (E-value above 1e-6), the CDR3 was missing, or the read contained stop codons, out-of-frame junctions, or ambiguous translated residues. V3J clonotypes were defined by identical inferred V gene, J gene, and CDR3 amino acid sequence. Percentage overlap between repertoires was computed as shared unique clonotypes divided by the size of the smaller repertoire. Repertoire richness was assessed with RTK rarefaction, the Chao1 estimator, and Recon v2.1 estimates of unobserved clonotypes. For all TCRbeta clonotypes obtained by the gDNA method from a handful of donors, generation probabilities were computed with OLGA. As stored in TCRdb, this immuneACCESS dataset retains in-frame rearrangements with V and J assigned. A fraction of the clones does not appear; measured against another copy, unresolved V genes explain less than half of the discrepancy, and the remainder lacks a known reason. V and J calls and clone size are those listed in that table; D and trimming were worked out from the DNA. The sample table holds about 1 million clones, of which about 75% were seen once. The ten top clones hold about 1.5% of the sample.

Overall results and qualifications from the work: Pairwise subsampling indicated that sequencing depth was expected to affect the degree of clonotype sharing among donors. Approximately 4.8% of naive CD4, roughly 3.5% of naive CD8, about 2.1% of memory CD4, and 0.35% to 0.5% of memory CD8 clonotypes were shared across four donors. Compared with non-shared clonotypes, clonotypes shared by all four sorted-subset donors had higher generation probabilities. Rarefaction of sorted-subset datasets indicated incomplete sequencing despite the large sequencing depth. Sampling was restricted to blood, and TCR repertoires in tissues likely differ from the TCR repertoires found in blood. Larger estimated clonotype richness was generally found for naive subsets than for memory subsets. Because the study included only a small number of donors, the genetic and exposure-history diversity represented was limited.

Healthy HIV-negative adults with no recently reported acute infections or vaccinations were included as donors. Only Caucasian adults living in Nashville, Tennessee, USA were represented among the donors. Magnetic negative selection was used to enrich CD4+ T cells, after which naive cells were positively selected on CD45RA and the negative fraction became the memory subset. After blood collection by leukapheresis, PBMCs were isolated using Ficoll-Histopaque density gradient centrifugation and then cryopreserved in the vapor phase of liquid nitrogen. Purity and quantity of every magnetically sorted T cell population were checked by analytical flow cytometry. Genomic DNA was isolated from every sorted fraction and measured by UV absorbance on a Nanodrop 2000c. V lost 4 bases and J lost 7 bases, and the count of bases not matched to a germline gene is 6. The germline V gene (reference sequence) sets CDR1 to MNHEY and CDR2 to SMNVEV. Its CDR3 holds 15 amino acids, cysteine through phenylalanine. Only the CDR3 portion is preserved as DNA: 45 bases, with reading frame beginning at the first base.

This clonotype originated in a man younger than 35 in good health. Sequencing was carried out using memory CD4+ T cells sorted from blood. Explained via the paper, the cell subset or site label denotes: CD45RA-negative fraction. This chain joins TRBV27 to TRBJ2-1; the central 11 bases match TRBD1. Here the CDR3 is given as CASSSPGQGVNEQFF. The sequence in DNA is TGTGCCAGCAGTTCCCCGGGACAGGGGGTAAATGAGCAGTTCTTC.